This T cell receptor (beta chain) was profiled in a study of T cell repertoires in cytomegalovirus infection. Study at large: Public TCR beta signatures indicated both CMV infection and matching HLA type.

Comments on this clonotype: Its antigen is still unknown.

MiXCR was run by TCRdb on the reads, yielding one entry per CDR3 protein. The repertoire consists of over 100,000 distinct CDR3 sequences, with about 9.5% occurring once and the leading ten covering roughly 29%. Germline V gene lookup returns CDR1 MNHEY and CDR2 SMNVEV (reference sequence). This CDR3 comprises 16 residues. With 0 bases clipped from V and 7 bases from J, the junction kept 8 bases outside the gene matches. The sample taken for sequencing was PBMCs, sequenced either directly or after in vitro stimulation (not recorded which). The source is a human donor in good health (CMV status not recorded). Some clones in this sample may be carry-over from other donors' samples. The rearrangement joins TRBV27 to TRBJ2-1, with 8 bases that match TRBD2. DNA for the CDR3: TGTGCCAGCAGTTTATCACCGGGAGGGGTCGTTAATGAGCAGTTCTTC. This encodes CASSLSPGGVVNEQFF.